This TCR beta chain was identified during a study of shared clonotypes between healthy human individuals. Overall study findings and caveats: The sharing of 4.5% to 6.5% of naive CD4 clonotypes was seen across a handful of donors. Expectations were that clonotype sharing among donors would be affected by sequencing depth.

Measured with immunoSEQ multiplex PCR; TCRdb has only the in-frame clones, and not every one. The sample has approximately 810,000 clones, 92% seen once. CD45RO-negative cells were positively selected for CCR7, leaving out terminally differentiated effector memory CD45RA+ cells. The donors were adults (healthy and HIV-negative) with no recent acute infections or vaccinations. Caucasian adults living in Nashville, Tennessee, provided all samples. With 4 bases removed from V and 5 bases from J, the gap between germline ends came to 21 bases. This CDR3 spans 16 amino acids. Germline assignment: CDR1 SGHKS and CDR2 YYEKEE (reference sequence). As concerns this clone: Its antigen remains unidentified.

This chain uses TRBV5-5 with TRBJ2-5; the D gene is possibly TRBD2 (5 bases). The TCR originated in a man in his thirties or forties in good health. The sequencing input was naive CD8+ T cells sorted from blood. The CDR3, as DNA: TGTGCCAGCAGCATAACCGTAGGTCGGGGATTGGAGACCCAGTACTTC. Its translation: CASSITVGRGLETQYF.